These 27 T cell receptor beta chains were sequenced from one sample in a study of T cell responses to AZD1222 COVID-19 vaccine. Method: immunoSEQ multiplex PCR; TCRdb's copy keeps in-frame clones and lacks some. Counted here are some 150,000 clones, about nine tenths occurring once; the ten biggest clones make up approximately 4.8%. The specimen comprised peripheral blood, sampled on day 0 of AZD1222 vaccination. The source of these receptors is an adult in good health.

The rearrangement links TRBV10-2 to TRBJ1-2; possibly TRBD1 for D (6 bases). The ends were cut back, 6 bases at V and 2 bases at J, with 16 bases in the middle. The CDR3 consists of 15 residues. Germline lookup yields CDR1 WSHSY and CDR2 SAAADI. The CDR3 region has the DNA TGCGCCAGCAGCGACGAGACAGGCTTAAACTATGGCTACACCTTC. Translated: CASSDETGLNYGYTF.

The chain has TRBV6-5 and TRBJ2-1; a weak D match, TRBD1 (6 bases). The germline V gene has CDR1 MNHEY and CDR2 SVGAGI. The CDR3 loop spans 15 amino acids. V gave up 7 bases and J gave up 7 bases, with 20 bases separating them. CDR3 loop: CASNMKIIRGNEQFF. CDR3 coding DNA: TGTGCCAGCAACATGAAGATTATTAGGGGGAATGAGCAGTTCTTC.

This clone was observed a single time. The chain links TRBV7-9 to TRBJ1-2; TRBD1 agrees at 10 bases. CDR3 length: 13 amino acids. V dropped 8 bases and J dropped 4; count of bases not matched to a gene: 4. The V gene's germline CDR1 is SEHNR and CDR2 FQNEAQ (reference sequence). The CDR3 bases are TGTGCCAGCGGTCGGGACAGGGGCTATGGCTACACCTTC. Translated, it gives CASGRDRGYGYTF.

The chain links TRBV16 to TRBJ1-3; D not resolved. The CDR3 has 17 residues. V was trimmed by 1 base and J by 0 bases, leaving 13 bases between them. The germline CDR1 and CDR2 sequences are KGHSY and FQNENV. CDR3 DNA sequence: TGTGCCAGCAGCCAATTGTATAGGACGTACTCTGGAAACACCATATATTTT. Translated, it gives CASSQLYRTYSGNTIYF.

This rearrangement joins TRBV18 to TRBJ2-1; no firm D call. Trimming cost V 1 base and J 5 bases, with 24 bases left between them. The CDR3 sequence is 19 residues long. Germline V gives CDR1 KGHSH, CDR2 LQKENI. CDR3 protein: CASSPLVSVRPGVDNEQFF. CDR3 DNA sequence: TGTGCCAGCTCACCACTTGTCTCGGTGAGACCCGGAGTCGACAATGAGCAGTTCTTC.

The chain links TRBV6-1 to TRBJ2-3, with D perhaps matching TRBD1 (6 bases). Germline assignment: CDR1 MNHNS and CDR2 SASEGT. This CDR3 comprises 15 residues. The V and J ends lost 1 base and 0 bases respectively, with 8 bases between them. The CDR3: CASSEDGGSTDTQYF. DNA of the CDR3: TGTGCCAGCAGTGAAGATGGGGGCAGCACAGATACGCAGTATTTT.

This CDR3 reads CATTYRVSSYEQYF. The CDR3 region has the DNA TGTGCCACAACCTACAGGGTAAGCTCCTACGAGCAGTACTTC. V usage is TRBV28 and J usage is TRBJ2-7, with D perhaps matching TRBD1 (6 bases). Germline CDR1 reads MDHEN; CDR2 reads SYDVKM. This CDR3 region has 14 residues. V lost 10 bases and J 0 bases, leaving 16 bases between the germline ends.

The chain carries TRBV18 and TRBJ2-2; no reliable D call. Between the trimmed V and J ends, which lost 3 bases and 0 bases, there was a span of 11 bases. This CDR3 region has 16 residues. Germline-derived CDR1 and CDR2 are KGHSH and LQKENI. The CDR3 region is CASSPGYISNTGELFF. In DNA form, the CDR3 reads TGTGCCAGCTCACCCGGCTATATTTCGAACACCGGGGAGCTGTTTTTT.

The chain couples TRBV2 to TRBJ1-1, with D possibly being TRBD1 (5 bases). Trimming stripped 5 bases from V and 6 bases from J, with 16 bases between. The germline V gene encodes CDR1 SNHLY and CDR2 FYNNEI. CDR3 length: 14 residues. CDR3 sequence (DNA): TGTGCCAGCAGTTTACGAATGGGGGGGGCTGAAGCTTTCTTT. Residues: CASSLRMGGAEAFF.

This clone was seen a handful of times. The rearrangement uses TRBV2 and TRBJ2-7; perhaps TRBD1 as D (5 bases). The CDR3 is 15 residues long. Germline CDR1 is SNHLY and CDR2 is FYNNEI. Trimming stripped 4 bases from V and 7 bases from J, with 20 bases between. CDR3: CASSATFGAWREQYF. The CDR3 nucleotides are TGTGCCAGCAGTGCTACTTTTGGGGCCTGGCGGGAGCAGTACTTC.

V usage is TRBV7-6 and J usage is TRBJ1-4, with D perhaps matching TRBD1 (5 bases). The CDR3 covers 14 residues. CDR1 SGHVS and CDR2 FNYEAQ come from the germline V gene. V was clipped by 5 bases and J by 5 bases, with 12 bases between them. CDR3 sequence: CASSPGRVNEKLFF. The DNA of the CDR3 is TGTGCCAGCAGCCCGGGACGGGTAAATGAAAAACTGTTTTTT.

J is TRBJ2-1 and V is TRBV30; no clear D. Trimming removed 4 bases at V and 7 bases at J, with 14 bases between. This CDR3 contains 13 residues. Germline values: CDR1 GTSNPN, CDR2 SVGIG (reference sequence). CDR3 protein: CAWKEMYPNEQFF. The CDR3 DNA follows: TGTGCCTGGAAGGAAATGTACCCGAATGAGCAGTTCTTC.

The CDR3 loop reads CASSPDSSYNSPLHF. CDR3 sequence (DNA): TGTGCCAGCAGCCCGGACAGCAGTTATAATTCACCCCTCCACTTT. The J gene is TRBJ1-6, the V gene TRBV7-9; weak D call: TRBD1 (6 bases). The CDR3 has 15 residues. Between the trimmed V and J ends, which lost 5 bases and 4 bases, there was a span of 12 bases. The V gene's germline CDR1 is SEHNR and CDR2 FQNEAQ (reference sequence). The full variable domain, with the rest looked up from reference TRBV7-9 and TRBJ1-6, is DTGVSQNPRHKITKRGQNVTFRCDPISEHNRLYWYRQTLGQGPEFLTYFQNEAQLEKSRLLSDRFSAERPKGSFSTLEIQRTEQGDSAMYLCASSPDSSYNSPLHFGNGTRLTVT.

The gene calls are TRBV9 and TRBJ2-7, with D tentatively TRBD1 (6 bases). The V gene's germline CDR1 is SGDLS and CDR2 YYNGEE. The CDR3 consists of 13 residues. V gave up 7 bases and J gave up 2 bases, with 13 bases separating them. The CDR3 loop reads CASSRGGPYEQYF. CDR3 bases: TGTGCCAGCTCGCGAGGGGGACCCTACGAGCAGTACTTC.

This chain uses TRBV18 with TRBJ2-1; maybe TRBD2 (6 bases). V was cut by 0 bases and J by 5 bases, with 17 bases left in between. This CDR3 is built from 17 residues. CDR1 and CDR2 from the germline V gene are KGHSH and LQKENI. The CDR3 protein is CASSPPGTLAGNNEQFF. CDR3 bases: TGTGCCAGCTCACCACCGGGGACGCTGGCGGGGAACAATGAGCAGTTCTTC.

This clone was seen only once. The chain recombines TRBV6-5 with TRBJ1-2; TRBD1 is a possible D gene (6 bases). Trimming left V 6 bases short and J 3 bases short, with 14 bases between. There are 14 residues in the CDR3. Germline V CDR1 and CDR2: MNHEY, SVGAGI. CDR3: CASSLDRTYYGYTF. CDR3 bases: TGTGCCAGCAGCCTAGACAGGACTTACTATGGCTACACCTTC.

The gene calls are TRBV27 and TRBJ2-4, with 8 bases aligning to TRBD1. From germline, CDR1 is MNHEY and CDR2 SMNVEV (reference sequence). The V gene end was trimmed by 2 bases and the J gene end by 9 bases; junction bases not matched to a gene: 3. This CDR3 has 13 residues. CDR3 sequence (DNA): TGTGCCAGCAGTTTAATCGACAGGGGCATTCAGTACTTC. This encodes CASSLIDRGIQYF.

This chain joins TRBV19 and TRBJ1-1; the D gene is possibly TRBD1 (6 bases). The CDR3 is 14 amino acids. Deletions cut 6 bases from V and 2 bases from J, with 13 bases between. Per the germline V gene, CDR1 is LNHDA and CDR2 is SQIVND (reference sequence). For the CDR3, the DNA is TGTGCCAGTAGGACACAGGGCGGTAACACTGAAGCTTTCTTT. Translating it yields CASRTQGGNTEAFF. Using reference TRBV19 and TRBJ1-1 for the parts outside the CDR3, the full variable domain is DGGITQSPKYLFRKEGQNVTLSCEQNLNHDAMYWYRQDPGQGLRLIYYSQIVNDFQKGDIAEGYSVSREKKESFPLTVTSAQKNPTAFYLCASRTQGGNTEAFFGQGTRLTVV.

Only one count was recorded for this clone. This chain uses TRBV11-2 with TRBJ1-2, with unresolved D. V was shortened by 5 bases and J by 5 bases, with 15 bases between the two germline ends. The CDR3 runs to 14 residues. In germline, CDR1 is SGHAT, CDR2 FQNNGV. The DNA for the CDR3 is TGTGCCAGCAGCGTACGCCCTGGGTGGTATGGCTACACCTTC. Its translation is CASSVRPGWYGYTF.

The chain links TRBV7-9 to TRBJ1-2, with 11 bases identical to TRBD1. The CDR3 length is 14 residues. The germline V gene has CDR1 SEHNR and CDR2 FQNEAQ (reference sequence). The trim removed 3 bases at V and 4 bases at J, leaving 1 base unmatched. As DNA, the CDR3 is TGTGCCAGCAGCTTGGACAGGGGGCTCTATGGCTACACCTTC. Amino acid sequence: CASSLDRGLYGYTF.

This rearrangement joins TRBV5-5 to TRBJ1-6, with TRBD1 matching 11 bases. V shed 0 bases and J 8 bases; nucleotides not matched to a gene: 4. Germline V CDR1 and CDR2: SGHKS, YYEKEE (reference sequence). The CDR3 loop spans 16 amino acids. This CDR3 is CASSLGDRGSDSPLHF. The CDR3 region has the DNA TGTGCCAGCAGCTTGGGGGACAGGGGGAGTGATTCACCCCTCCACTTT. The entire variable domain, with the rest obtained from reference TRBV5-5 and TRBJ1-6, is as follows: DAGVTQSPTHLIKTRGQQVTLRCSPISGHKSVSWYQQVLGQGPQFIFQYYEKEERGRGNFPDRFSARQFPNYSSELNVNALLLGDSALYLCASSLGDRGSDSPLHFGNGTRLTVT.

This clone has only one observation. The chain has TRBV15 and TRBJ1-5; 9 positions match TRBD1. This CDR3 spans 15 amino acids. V shed 3 bases and J 7 bases; nucleotides not matched to a gene: 7. From germline, CDR1 is LNHNV and CDR2 YYDKDF (reference sequence). The CDR3 is CATSRDRGGRQPQHF. The CDR3 DNA reads as TGTGCCACCAGCAGGGACAGGGGTGGGCGCCAGCCCCAGCATTTT.

The chain couples TRBV6-5 to TRBJ1-4, with TRBD1 matching 7 bases. The CDR3 has 14 amino acids. V gave up 6 bases and J gave up 8 bases; unmatched junction bases: 9. Germline V gene lookup returns CDR1 MNHEY and CDR2 SVGAGI. The CDR3 loop is CASRPDRVEEKLFF. For the CDR3, the DNA is TGTGCCAGCAGACCAGACAGGGTCGAGGAAAAACTGTTTTTT.

CDR3 protein: CASSSGQNTGELFF. The CDR3 region has the DNA TGTGCCAGCAGCAGCGGACAGAACACCGGGGAGCTGTTTTTT. The chain links TRBV7-2 to TRBJ2-2, with D perhaps given as TRBD1 or TRBD2 (5 bases each). Trimming removed 5 bases from V and 1 base from J, with 8 bases in between. CDR1 and CDR2 from the germline V gene are SGHTA and FQGNSA. The CDR3 totals 14 residues.

The rearrangement uses TRBV7-8 and TRBJ1-5; D gene uncertain. The ends were cut back, 0 bases at V and 0 bases at J, with 6 bases in the middle. This CDR3 region has 15 residues. Germline V CDR1 and CDR2: SGHVS, FQNEAQ. The chain's CDR3 is CASSLASSSNQPQHF. CDR3 nucleotides: TGTGCCAGCAGCTTAGCCAGTTCTAGCAATCAGCCCCAGCATTTT.

The chain combines TRBV27 with TRBJ2-3; no firm D call. Per germline, CDR1 MNHEY and CDR2 SMNVEV (reference sequence). This CDR3 spans 14 amino acids. V was pared by 3 bases and J by 0 bases, with 7 bases between. CDR3 DNA sequence: TGTGCCAGCAGTTTTGGGCCCAGCACAGATACGCAGTATTTT. Protein product: CASSFGPSTDTQYF.

This clone came up once. The V and J genes are TRBV7-9 and TRBJ1-2, with D possibly TRBD1 on 6 matching bases. Trimming left V 1 base short and J 4 bases short, with 13 bases between. Per the germline V gene, CDR1 is SEHNR and CDR2 is FQNEAQ (reference sequence). The CDR3 is 15 residues long. The DNA of the CDR3 is TGTGCCAGCAGCTTAGTGTCCAGGGGATTCTATGGCTACACCTTC. It translates to CASSLVSRGFYGYTF.